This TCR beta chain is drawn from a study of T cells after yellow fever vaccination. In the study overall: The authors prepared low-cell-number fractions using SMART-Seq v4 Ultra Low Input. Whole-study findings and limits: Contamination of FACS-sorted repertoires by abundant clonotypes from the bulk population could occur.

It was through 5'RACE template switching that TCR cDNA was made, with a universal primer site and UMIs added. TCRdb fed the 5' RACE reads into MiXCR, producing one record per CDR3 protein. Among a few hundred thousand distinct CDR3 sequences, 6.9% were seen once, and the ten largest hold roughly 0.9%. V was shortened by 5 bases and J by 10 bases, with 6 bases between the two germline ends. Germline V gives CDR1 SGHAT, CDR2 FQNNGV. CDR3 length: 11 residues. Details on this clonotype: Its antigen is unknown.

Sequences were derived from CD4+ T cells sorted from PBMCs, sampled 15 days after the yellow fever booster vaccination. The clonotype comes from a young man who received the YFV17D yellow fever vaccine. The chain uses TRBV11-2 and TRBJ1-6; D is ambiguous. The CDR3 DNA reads TGTGCCAGCAGCACCGACTCACCCCTCCACTTT. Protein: CASSTDSPLHF.